This T cell receptor (beta chain) was identified in a study of blood T cell repertoires in COVID-19 (dated by TCRdb to the early 2020s). Notes on the research overall: Collaborator samples came from the United States, Italy and Spain and covered acute and convalescent phases of COVID-19. The samples were drawn from the first 160 participants of the ongoing ImmuneRACE study and from over 950 subjects provided by 6 global collaborators. Where HLA class I and class II types were available, the types were taken from metadata supplied by the sample provider, not from assay-based typing. The material from the prospective study consisted of cDNA or gDNA derived from T cells, B-cell-depleted T cells, or PBMCs. Sample metadata almost always included a de-identified subject ID, COVID-19 status, age in years and sex. The repertoires were released in a freely available public database meant as a resource for research on the immune response to SARS-CoV-2. The dataset comprised deeply sampled blood TCRbeta repertoires from subjects exposed to, actively infected with, or recovered from COVID-19.

The immunoSEQ Assay, a bias-controlled multiplex PCR, was used to amplify TCRbeta CDR3 regions from genomic DNA. The authors' pipeline ran thus. The number of nucleated cells in each sample was estimated from the amplification of reference gene primers within the assay. To quantify the absolute abundance of each unique TCRbeta CDR3 rearrangement, sequence reads were collapsed and filtered. For each sample, productive Simpson clonality was calculated as the square root of Simpson's diversity index over productive rearrangements. The immuneACCESS repertoire file appears here via TCRdb, limited to in-frame rearrangements. These files lack a portion of the clones; in checked studies, under half of the deficit traces to unresolved V genes, and the cause of the others is not known. From that table come the V and J calls and clone size; the DNA was used to work out D and trimming. This sample gives approximately 440,000 clones in total; around 91% of them show up just once. The top ten constitute 0.6% of the sample.

The CDR3 holds 15 amino acids from the cysteine to the phenylalanine. Only CDR3 DNA remains: 45 bases, in frame from the first base. Based on the germline V gene, the CDR1 and CDR2 sequences are MDHEN and SYDVKM. V loses 5 bases, J loses 3 bases, and the germline ends lie 16 bases apart. Comments on this clone: Its target antigen remains unknown. The sample holds no much larger clone one base away, and base qualities are not on file.

In the prospective study, participants were about 18 to 90 years old, resided in approximately 22 geographic areas of the United States, and were enrolled through a virtual design. To assign participants to cohorts, the prospective study relied on clinical history that participants themselves reported in a screening survey and a study questionnaire. ImmuneRACE Cohort 3 recovered participants were defined by two consecutive negative NP/OP PCR tests, healthcare professional clearance, or symptom resolution. In the prospective study, mobile phlebotomists collected whole blood, serum and a nasopharyngeal or oropharyngeal swab from each participant. Participants in the prospective study had the option to provide additional blood draws and questionnaires over an approximately two-month period. Before DNA extraction, prospective study blood samples were shipped either frozen or at room temperature. What the work shows at the level of the full study, not this receptor alone: The quantity of clinical and demographic metadata differed by source and by participant and was supplied without curation.

Source material: PBMCs or T cells enriched from blood (not recorded which). The TCR sequence derives from a man younger than 35 who had recovered from COVID-19. In this chain, TRBV28 is recombined with TRBJ1-2; there is no confident call for the D gene. For the CDR3, the sequence is CASSTPPGIYYGYTF. In nucleotide form, the sequence is TGTGCCAGCAGTACTCCCCCGGGAATTTACTATGGCTACACCTTC.